This TCR beta chain stems from a study of spatial heterogeneity in lung cancer. General study results and limits: In tumors, expanded intratumoral alpha and beta TCR counts tracked mutation counts.

TCRdb itself ran the 5' RACE reads through MiXCR, one entry per CDR3 protein. The sample consists of roughly 2,900 distinct CDR3 sequences, about 5% of them appearing once. As to this clonotype: As yet, its antigen is unknown. This beta chain appears as a stray read in a library generated for alpha chains; its size is not informative.

The time point is: sample taken at primary tumor resection. The trim removed 7 bases at V and 6 bases at J, leaving 5 bases unmatched. Germline CDR1 LNHDA, CDR2 SQIVND (reference sequence). The CDR3 runs to 13 residues. Sequences were derived from lung tumor tissue, sampled at surgery. J is TRBJ2-3 and V is TRBV19; 9 bases are a match to TRBD2. The receptor's source is a male donor with early-stage non-small cell lung cancer. CDR3 loop: CASKLAGTDTQYF. CDR3 bases: TGTGCCAGTAAGCTAGCGGGAACGGATACGCAGTATTTT.